These 18 T cell receptor beta chains were sequenced from one sample in a study of blood T cell repertoires in COVID-19. The method was immunoSEQ multiplex PCR; TCRdb's version includes in-frame clones alone and lacks a portion of them. The table shows 55,000 to 65,000 clones, with around three quarters occurring only once. Sequencing used peripheral blood. These receptors came from a man aged 60-69 years with acute or convalescent COVID-19.

The chain has TRBV2 and TRBJ2-7; maybe TRBD2 (6 bases). Per germline, CDR1 SNHLY and CDR2 FYNNEI. V dropped 3 bases and J dropped 5 bases, with 11 bases sitting between them. This CDR3 comprises 13 residues. The CDR3 sequence: CASSEGGWDEQYF. The CDR3 coding sequence is TGTGCCAGCAGTGAGGGGGGATGGGACGAGCAGTACTTC.

This clone was counted a few times. The chain links TRBV7-2 to TRBJ2-7; 9 nucleotides match TRBD2. The CDR3 contains 15 residues. V was pared by 5 bases and J by 3 bases, with 8 bases of the junction left unmatched. In germline, CDR1 is SGHTA, CDR2 FQGNSA. The CDR3 nucleotides read TGTGCCAGCAGCCCGATAGCGGGGGATTACTACGAGCAGTACTTC. It codes for CASSPIAGDYYEQYF.

This clone was counted between two and nine times. This chain uses TRBV25-1 with TRBJ1-5, with 10 nucleotides matching TRBD1. Losses at the gene ends were 6 bases for V and 4 bases for J; bases not matched to a gene: 6. The germline V gene has CDR1 MGHDK and CDR2 SYGVNS. The CDR3 spans 15 residues. In nucleotides, the CDR3 is TGTGCCAGCAGCGGACAGGGGGAGGTTAATCAGCCCCAGCATTTT. It is translated as CASSGQGEVNQPQHF.

The chain joins TRBV11-2 to TRBJ1-5; a possible D gene is TRBD1 (6 bases). The CDR3 consists of 15 residues. CDR1 SGHAT and CDR2 FQNNGV come from the germline V gene. V lost 2 bases and J 5 bases, leaving 13 bases between the germline ends. The DNA for the CDR3 is TGTGCCAGCAGCTTAAATACGGGGGGCGATCAGCCCCAGCATTTT. This gives the protein CASSLNTGGDQPQHF.

As regards this clone: Other DNA sequences of this sample code for an identical CDR3. The CDR3 region has the DNA TGTGCCAGCAGCTTGGCCGGGGCAGATACGCAGTATTTT. Protein sequence: CASSLAGADTQYF. This chain joins TRBV5-4 and TRBJ2-3; weak D call: TRBD2 (5 bases). This CDR3 has 13 residues. Germline values: CDR1 SGHNT, CDR2 YYREEE (reference sequence). V was pared by 0 bases and J by 4 bases, with 6 bases between.

The genes are TRBV11-2 and TRBJ2-7, with TRBD2 matching 11 bases. Germline V gene data show CDR1 as SGHAT and CDR2 as FQNNGV. V gave up 1 base and J gave up 5 bases; unmatched junction bases: 7. The CDR3 totals 16 residues. The DNA for the CDR3 is TGTGCCAGCAGCTTAGGGTTACTAGCGGGGGTAAACGAGCAGTACTTC. Amino acid sequence: CASSLGLLAGVNEQYF.

V gene TRBV6-1 combines with J gene TRBJ1-1; 10 nucleotides line up with TRBD1. Germline-derived CDR1 and CDR2 are MNHNS and SASEGT. The CDR3 totals 12 residues. The V gene end was trimmed by 3 bases and the J gene end by 11 bases; junction bases not matched to a gene: 3. The CDR3 loop is CASSDLDRGAFF. The CDR3 DNA reads as TGTGCCAGCAGTGATCTGGACAGGGGGGCTTTCTTT.

The chain couples TRBV7-2 to TRBJ2-3; TRBD1 aligns across 7 bases. CDR1 SGHTA and CDR2 FQGNSA come from the germline V gene. The CDR3 runs 14 residues. V shed 5 bases, J shed 3 bases, and the junction held 5 bases outside the gene matches. CDR3 in amino acids: CASSTRTGTDTQYF. CDR3 coding DNA: TGTGCCAGCAGCACCAGGACAGGAACAGATACGCAGTATTTT.

The count of this clone is one. The chain links TRBV30 to TRBJ2-3; tentative D call: TRBD2 (5 bases). The CDR3 consists of 14 residues. Between the trimmed V and J ends, which lost 1 base and 1 base, there was a span of 9 bases. The V gene's germline CDR1 is GTSNPN and CDR2 SVGIG (reference sequence). CDR3 coding DNA: TGTGCCTGGAGTGAGGCAGCGGGCACAGATACGCAGTATTTT. Its protein product is CAWSEAAGTDTQYF.

This chain joins TRBV7-3 and TRBJ1-1; D remains unclear. The CDR3 has 13 residues. The germline V gene has CDR1 SGHTA and CDR2 FQGTGA. Trimming cost V 5 bases and J 1 base, with 8 bases left between them. CDR3 sequence reads: CASSPEPNTEAFF. The CDR3 coding sequence is TGTGCCAGCAGCCCGGAGCCGAACACTGAAGCTTTCTTT.

The chain is built from TRBV30 and TRBJ1-1; no firm D call. This CDR3 region has 13 residues. Germline CDR1 reads GTSNPN; CDR2 reads SVGIG (reference sequence). The germline V and J ends were trimmed by 1 base and 4 bases, with 10 bases remaining between them. The CDR3 region is CAWSDGVRTEAFF. In nucleotides, the CDR3 is TGTGCCTGGAGTGACGGGGTACGCACTGAAGCTTTCTTT. Variable domain in full (rest from reference TRBV30 and TRBJ1-1): SQTIHQWPATLVQPVGSPLSLECTVEGTSNPNLYWYRQAAGRGLQLLFYSVGIGQISSEVPQNLSASRPQDRQFILSSKKLLLSDSGFYLCAWSDGVRTEAFFGQGTRLTVV.

The chain combines TRBV25-1 with TRBJ2-6; no clear D. CDR1 and CDR2 (germline): MGHDK, SYGVNS. Trimming removed 5 bases from V and 0 bases from J, with 14 bases in between. This CDR3 is built from 17 residues. The CDR3 DNA reads as TGTGCCAGCAGTTCCGAAGACATAAACTCTGGGGCCAACGTCCTGACTTTC. This gives the protein CASSSEDINSGANVLTF.

The chain uses TRBV11-2 and TRBJ1-3; 8 bases fit TRBD1. V lost 5 bases, J lost 0 bases, and 9 bases stayed unmatched. This CDR3 region has 17 residues. The germline CDR1 and CDR2 sequences are SGHAT and FQNNGV. In DNA form, the CDR3 reads TGTGCCAGCAGCCCCCGGACAGGGTCGAGCTCTGGAAACACCATATATTTT. Its translation: CASSPRTGSSSGNTIYF.

V and J are TRBV11-2 and TRBJ2-1; the match to TRBD2 covers 8 bases. The CDR3 totals 15 residues. The germline V gene has CDR1 SGHAT and CDR2 FQNNGV. Losses at the gene ends were 3 bases for V and 2 bases for J; bases not matched to a gene: 3. CDR3 sequence reads: CASSLVGGAYNEQFF. The CDR3 DNA reads as TGTGCCAGCAGCTTGGTCGGGGGGGCCTACAATGAGCAGTTCTTC. The entire variable domain, with the rest obtained from reference TRBV11-2 and TRBJ2-1, is as follows: EAGVAQSPRYKIIEKRQSVAFWCNPISGHATLYWYQQILGQGPKLLIQFQNNGVVDDSQLPKDRFSAERLKGVDSTLKIQPAKLEDSAVYLCASSLVGGAYNEQFFGPGTRLTVL.

This chain joins TRBV28 and TRBJ2-6; D call uncertain. The V end lost 6 bases, the J end lost 0 bases, and 6 bases lay between the germline ends. CDR3 length: 14 amino acids. The germline V gene encodes CDR1 MDHEN and CDR2 SYDVKM. The chain's CDR3 is CASSSSSGANVLTF. For the CDR3, the DNA is TGTGCCAGCAGCTCCTCCTCTGGGGCCAACGTCCTGACTTTC. Variable domain in full (rest from reference TRBV28 and TRBJ2-6): DVKVTQSSRYLVKRTGEKVFLECVQDMDHENMFWYRQDPGLGLRLIYFSYDVKMKEKGDIPEGYSVSREKKERFSLILESASTNQTSMYLCASSSSSGANVLTFGAGSRLTVL.

This chain uses TRBV11-2 with TRBJ2-1; TRBD1 aligns across 8 bases. This CDR3 is 15 amino acids long. Germline loops: CDR1 SGHAT, CDR2 FQNNGV. Trimming cost V 2 bases and J 8 bases; bases outside gene matches: 8. CDR3 DNA sequence: TGTGCCAGCAGCTTAATGGCAGGGGGCAGGGATGAGCAGTTCTTC. Its protein is CASSLMAGGRDEQFF.

V is TRBV5-1 and J is TRBJ2-3; a possible D gene is TRBD1 (6 bases). CDR3 length equals 17 residues. Deletions cut 3 bases from V and 0 bases from J, with 17 bases between. The germline V gene encodes CDR1 SGHRS and CDR2 YFSETQ. This CDR3 is CASSWDGQPPSTDTQYF. For the CDR3, the DNA is TGCGCCAGCAGCTGGGACGGACAGCCCCCCAGCACAGATACGCAGTATTTT.

This clone was recorded at least ten times. The V gene is TRBV15, the J gene TRBJ1-6; TRBD1 might be the D (5 bases). The CDR3 has 15 amino acids. The germline V gene encodes CDR1 LNHNV and CDR2 YYDKDF (reference sequence). Trimming removed 3 bases at V and 6 bases at J, with 12 bases between. The CDR3 protein is CATSRDTDRNSPLHF. In DNA form, the CDR3 reads TGTGCCACCAGCAGGGACACGGATCGTAATTCACCCCTCCACTTT.